This T cell receptor (beta chain) appears in the sequencing data of a study of Tregs in tolerant kidney transplant recipients. After more than five days with irradiated graft donor PBMCs, CFSE-labeled recipient PBMCs were FACS-sorted. A remark on this clone: No antigen is known for it.

Sequencing used immunoSEQ multiplex PCR; TCRdb keeps in-frame clones, though not all of them. The repertoire includes 15,000 to 18,000 clones, approximately 55% of them detected once, and 3% to 3.5% sits in the top ten. Trimming pared 4 bases from V and 2 bases from J, leaving 7 bases between. Germline CDR1 reads SGHTA; CDR2 reads FQGNSA. This CDR3 has 13 amino acids. This sample comprised CD4+ T cells from blood cultured with allogeneic cells, obtained before the transplant. This chain connects TRBV7-2 to TRBJ2-3; D is possibly TRBD1 (5 bases). This sequence originates from a human patient who received a combined kidney and bone marrow transplant. The CDR3 region has the DNA TGTGCCAGCAGCTCCAGGGACACAGATACGCAGTATTTT. This translates into CASSSRDTDTQYF. The full variable domain, in which reference TRBV7-2 and TRBJ2-3 provide the parts outside the CDR3, is GAGVSQSPSNKVTEKGKDVELRCDPISGHTALYWYRQSLGQGLEFLIYFQGNSAPDKSGLPSDRFSAERTGGSVSTLTIQRTQQEDSAVYLCASSSRDTDTQYFGPGTRLTVL.